Each of the 21 T cell receptor beta chains below was sequenced from the same sample in a study of cytomegalovirus exposure and HLA in healthy donors. Both 60 Vbeta primers and 13 Jbeta primers went into the PCR. Assay: immunoSEQ multiplex PCR; the TCRdb copy retains only in-frame clones and omits some. The repertoire holds fewer than 200,000 clones, with under 75% as singletons. Input material: PBMCs. The source is a man aged 40-55 years in good health and CMV-seropositive.

This sequence joins TRBV11-2 and TRBJ1-5; no firm D call. The V gene lost 2 bases and the J gene lost 2 bases, with 4 bases spanning the gap. The CDR3 covers 13 residues. Germline-derived CDR1 and CDR2 are SGHAT and FQNNGV. The CDR3 bases are TGTGCCAGCAGCTTAACAGGCAATCAGCCCCAGCATTTT. It yields the protein CASSLTGNQPQHF.

The chain has TRBV10-3 and TRBJ2-7; no reliable D call. The CDR3 length is 14 residues. Trimming took 5 bases from V and 1 from J, leaving 12 bases between them. Germline CDR1 reads ENHRY; CDR2 reads SYGVKD. The CDR3 nucleotides are TGTGCCATCAGTAACAAGACAAGTTCCTACGAGCAGTACTTC. Its protein product is CAISNKTSSYEQYF.

This chain uses TRBV7-2 with TRBJ1-3; D is undetermined. The germline CDR1 and CDR2 sequences are SGHTA and FQGNSA. Trimming pared 5 bases from V and 3 bases from J, leaving 14 bases between. This CDR3 comprises 15 residues. CDR3 DNA: TGTGCCAGCAGCCCAACAGCTAAAAATGGAAACACCATATATTTT. As protein: CASSPTAKNGNTIYF.

The chain uses TRBV11-3 and TRBJ2-2, with TRBD2 matching 8 bases. Germline-derived CDR1 and CDR2 are SGHNT and YENEEA. With V trimmed by 1 base and J by 4 bases, 11 bases remained unmatched. The CDR3 has 18 residues. Here the CDR3 DNA reads TGTGCCAGCAGCTTAGGGCCGGCGGGGGGCGAGGGCACCGGGGAGCTGTTTTTT. Translated: CASSLGPAGGEGTGELFF.

The CDR3 is CASSPPLAGEDTQYF. CDR3 nucleotides: TGTGCCAGCTCACCACCCCTAGCGGGGGAAGATACGCAGTATTTT. This chain connects TRBV18 to TRBJ2-3, with 10 bases aligning to TRBD2. Germline-derived CDR1 and CDR2 are KGHSH and LQKENI. CDR3 length: 15 residues. The V segment lost 0 bases and the J segment 5 bases; nucleotides outside the gene matches: 2.

Worth noting for this clone: The junction departs from the called germline gene at one end, perhaps through a read error. The identical CDR3 is also encoded by other nucleotide sequences in the sample. The genes are TRBV2 and TRBJ1-1; D call uncertain. CDR1 is SNHLY and CDR2 is FYNNEI in the germline V gene. The length of the CDR3 is 12 residues. CDR3 coding DNA: TGCGCCAGCAATGAGGGAGCCACTGAAGCTTTCTTT. Its translation: CASNEGATEAFF.

This clone was detected a few times. J is TRBJ2-5 and V is TRBV7-3; D ambiguous. Between the trimmed V and J ends, which lost 5 bases and 2 bases, there was a span of 9 bases. The CDR3 is 13 residues long. Germline loops: CDR1 SGHTA, CDR2 FQGTGA. Here the CDR3 reads CASSRDSQETQYF. As DNA, the CDR3 is TGTGCCAGCAGCCGTGACTCACAAGAGACCCAGTACTTC.

The CDR3 is CASSVLAGGVDTQYF. The CDR3 nucleotides are TGTGCCAGCAGCGTACTAGCGGGGGGTGTAGATACGCAGTATTTT. This rearrangement joins TRBV9 to TRBJ2-3; 11 bases line up with TRBD2. With 1 base clipped from V and 5 bases from J, the junction kept 3 bases outside the gene matches. The CDR3 length is 15 residues. Germline CDR1 is SGDLS and CDR2 is YYNGEE.

Comments on this clone: This same CDR3 is encoded by further DNA sequences in the sample. V gene TRBV5-1 combines with J gene TRBJ1-1, with no clear D. The CDR3 is made up of 14 amino acids. Germline V gives CDR1 SGHRS, CDR2 YFSETQ. V lost 0 bases and J 0 bases, leaving 6 bases between the germline ends. The CDR3 protein is CASSLGGMNTEAFF. The CDR3 nucleotides read TGCGCCAGCAGCTTGGGCGGGATGAACACTGAAGCTTTCTTT. The full variable domain, rest sourced from reference TRBV5-1 and TRBJ1-1, is KAGVTQTPRYLIKTRGQQVTLSCSPISGHRSVSWYQQTPGQGLQFLFEYFSETQRNKGNFPGRFSGRQFSNSRSEMNVSTLELGDSALYLCASSLGGMNTEAFFGQGTRLTVV.

The V gene is TRBV7-9, the J gene TRBJ1-5; D unclear. Germline assignment: CDR1 SEHNR and CDR2 FQNEAQ (reference sequence). The ends were cut back, 1 base at V and 3 bases at J, with 10 bases in the middle. The CDR3 is 15 residues long. The CDR3 DNA follows: TGTGCCAGCAGCTTAGGCGACCGGGACAATCAGCCCCAGCATTTT. Its translation is CASSLGDRDNQPQHF.

This clone was seen only once. The chain is built from TRBV7-6 and TRBJ2-1; TRBD2 aligns across 8 bases. V shed 5 bases, J shed 8 bases, and the junction held 11 bases outside the gene matches. The CDR3 has 15 amino acids. Germline CDR1 is SGHVS and CDR2 is FNYEAQ. The chain's CDR3 is CASSPWSGGRDEQFF. The DNA of the CDR3 is TGTGCCAGCAGCCCCTGGAGCGGGGGCAGGGATGAGCAGTTCTTC.

This clone has just a few counts. The J gene is TRBJ1-2, the V gene TRBV27, with D perhaps TRBD1 (6 bases). The germline V and J ends were trimmed by 3 bases and 8 bases, with 16 bases remaining between them. Germline V gene sequence: CDR1 MNHEY, CDR2 SMNVEV (reference sequence). There are 14 residues in the CDR3. The CDR3 sequence is CASSFRGGFEGYTF. The CDR3 DNA reads TGTGCCAGCAGTTTTCGAGGGGGATTCGAGGGCTACACCTTC.

The gene calls are TRBV7-9 and TRBJ2-1; D gene uncertain. There are 15 residues in the CDR3. V gave up 4 bases and J gave up 3 bases, with 13 bases separating them. The germline V gene has CDR1 SEHNR and CDR2 FQNEAQ (reference sequence). The CDR3, as DNA: TGTGCCAGCAGCTCCACAGACCTGAACTACAATGAGCAGTTCTTC. This gives the protein CASSSTDLNYNEQFF.

This chain connects TRBV6-1 to TRBJ2-5; D ambiguous. V was cut by 4 bases and J by 5 bases, with 8 bases left in between. The CDR3 sequence is 12 residues long. From germline, CDR1 is MNHNS and CDR2 SASEGT. DNA for the CDR3: TGTGCCAGCAGTGTGAGTCTTGAGACCCAGTACTTC. This sequence encodes CASSVSLETQYF.

This clone was counted a few times. This chain links TRBV4-3 with TRBJ2-1; 9 bases are a match to TRBD1. Unmatched junction bases numbered 6, after V lost 1 base and J lost 5 bases. CDR1 is LGHNA, CDR2 YSLEER, per germline. CDR3 length: 16 amino acids. The CDR3 spells CASSQGAGTGNNEQFF. DNA for the CDR3: TGCGCCAGCAGCCAAGGCGCCGGGACAGGGAACAATGAGCAGTTCTTC.

The chain couples TRBV30 to TRBJ2-7; the match to TRBD2 covers 9 bases. Germline CDR1 is GTSNPN and CDR2 is SVGIG (reference sequence). After removal of 5 bases from V and 7 bases from J, the junction contained 9 bases not matched to a gene. The CDR3 extends over 13 amino acids. CDR3 protein: CAWGRGGAGEQYF. The CDR3 DNA is TGTGCCTGGGGGCGCGGGGGGGCGGGAGAGCAGTACTTC.

This chain joins TRBV7-2 and TRBJ2-7, with TRBD1 matching over 9 bases. With V trimmed by 4 bases and J by 7 bases, 8 bases remained unmatched. Germline V gene sequence: CDR1 SGHTA, CDR2 FQGNSA. The CDR3 runs 14 residues. Here the CDR3 DNA reads TGTGCCAGCAGCTCGGGACAGGGATCTACGGAGCAGTACTTC. Protein product: CASSSGQGSTEQYF.

J is TRBJ1-1 and V is TRBV7-2, with D possibly TRBD1 on 5 matching bases. The length of the CDR3 is 16 residues. CDR1 and CDR2 from the germline V gene are SGHTA and FQGNSA. V lost 5 bases and J 2 bases, leaving 18 bases between the germline ends. The CDR3 is CASSLVAGLKNTEAFF. The CDR3 DNA sequence: TGTGCCAGCAGCCTTGTGGCAGGGCTAAAAAACACTGAAGCTTTCTTT.

The chain uses TRBV2 and TRBJ1-2; D not resolved. There are 15 residues in the CDR3. Germline loops: CDR1 SNHLY, CDR2 FYNNEI. V shed 6 bases and J shed 1 base, with 15 bases lying between them. CDR3 residues: CASRPTRESNYGYTF. For the CDR3, the DNA is TGTGCCAGCAGGCCGACAAGGGAGAGTAACTATGGCTACACCTTC.

The rearrangement links TRBV9 to TRBJ1-1, with 8 positions matching TRBD1. CDR3 length: 14 amino acids. In germline, CDR1 is SGDLS, CDR2 YYNGEE. Trimming removed 0 bases from V and 7 bases from J; junction bases left unmatched: 5. CDR3 bases: TGTGCCAGCAGCGTAGTTCAGGGGGCTGGTGAAGCTTTCTTT. Translation: CASSVVQGAGEAFF.

The V and J genes are TRBV2 and TRBJ2-5; possible D gene TRBD1, 6 bases. CDR3 length equals 16 residues. V lost 3 bases to trimming and J lost 3 bases, with 17 bases between them. The germline V gene encodes CDR1 SNHLY and CDR2 FYNNEI. In nucleotides, the CDR3 is TGTGCCAGCAGTGAGGTAGGGGGTAGGCTCGAAGAGACCCAGTACTTC. Protein product: CASSEVGGRLEETQYF.